This T cell receptor (beta chain) was obtained from a study of patients and donors after allogeneic stem cell transplantation (dated by TCRdb to about 2020). The table lists this clonotype with many counts. Its specific antigen is unknown. No base quality information exists; no much larger clone differs at one position. V lost 0 bases and J lost 4 bases; the stretch between them is 11 bases long. The cysteine opens and the phenylalanine closes a CDR3 of 15 amino acids. Only CDR3 DNA is held: 45 bases, read in frame from base 1. As encoded in the germline V gene, CDR1 is SGDLS while CDR2 is YYNGEE. The library came from RT-PCR. Sequenced on a NextSeq 550. TCRdb applied fastp at Q25 and MiXCR to the public reads, then kept only in-frame beta chains. Rows matching on CDR3 protein sequence are summarized as one entry with the most common DNA and genes. The sample table shows roughly 940,000 distinct CDR3 sequences, and roughly 18% are seen once. Around 5.5% of the sample lies in the top ten.

The sequencing input was blood, either unsorted or a sorted T cell fraction (not recorded which). This clonotype was sampled from a human donor who was either an allogeneic HSCT recipient or a stem cell or donor lymphocyte infusion donor (not recorded which). It is not recorded whose cells these are; they may come from a transplant donor. The sequence is built from TRBV9 and TRBJ2-1; TRBD2 might be the D gene, on 6 matching bases. The CDR3 region reads CASSVDLASYNEQFF. Here is the DNA: TGTGCCAGCAGCGTAGACCTAGCGTCGTACAATGAGCAGTTCTTC.